The 18 T cell receptor beta chains listed next were all sequenced from one sample in a study of CD8 T cells in Susac syndrome. Random hexamers were used to reverse transcribe about 0.5 to 1 ug of RNA. A single record per CDR3 protein comes from TCRdb applying MiXCR to the immunoSEQ multiplex PCR reads. The sample lists more than 80,000 distinct CDR3 sequences, roughly 94% occurring once. Sequencing used CD8+ T cells from PBMCs. The receptors here all came from a human donor with Susac syndrome.

The CDR3 region has the DNA TGCAGTGGCCAGATACTAGCGGGGGGGCCCAATGAGCAGTTCTTC. It codes for CSGQILAGGPNEQFF. This chain joins TRBV20-1 and TRBJ2-1; 13 nucleotides align to TRBD2. The CDR3 covers 15 residues. V dropped 7 bases and J dropped 6; count of bases not matched to a gene: 9. Germline CDR1 is DFQATT and CDR2 is SNEGSKA (reference sequence).

This rearrangement joins TRBV4-3 to TRBJ1-1; tentatively, D is TRBD1 (6 bases). Between the trimmed V and J ends, which lost 4 bases and 4 bases, there was a span of 13 bases. From germline, CDR1 is LGHNA and CDR2 YSLEER. The CDR3 length is 14 residues. In nucleotides, the CDR3 is TGCGCCAGCAGCCCCGGGACATCAGGCACTGAAGCTTTCTTT. Its translation is CASSPGTSGTEAFF.

The chain is built from TRBV19 and TRBJ1-1; TRBD1 agrees at 10 bases. The junction had 1 base not matched to a gene; V was cut back by 3 bases and J by 0 bases. CDR3 length equals 15 residues. The germline gives CDR1 LNHDA, CDR2 SQIVND (reference sequence). The CDR3 DNA reads TGTGCCAGTAGTATGGGACAGGGGATGAACACTGAAGCTTTCTTT. It is translated as CASSMGQGMNTEAFF. Based on the CDR3 plus reference TRBV19 and TRBJ1-1, the full variable domain is DGGITQSPKYLFRKEGQNVTLSCEQNLNHDAMYWYRQDPGQGLRLIYYSQIVNDFQKGDIAEGYSVSREKKESFPLTVTSAQKNPTAFYLCASSMGQGMNTEAFFGQGTRLTVV.

This clonotype showed up just once. The chain recombines TRBV9 with TRBJ1-1; 10 bases agree with TRBD1. This CDR3 comprises 18 residues. The germline gives CDR1 SGDLS, CDR2 YYNGEE. V lost 1 base and J lost 0; bases outside the gene matches: 9. CDR3 nucleotide sequence: TGTGCCAGCAGCGTAACGGGACAGGGGAATTACCTGAACACTGAAGCTTTCTTT. It specifies CASSVTGQGNYLNTEAFF.

The rearrangement uses TRBV9 and TRBJ1-2, with unresolved D. There are 14 residues in the CDR3. The germline V gene encodes CDR1 SGDLS and CDR2 YYNGEE. The V end lost 7 bases, the J end lost 0 bases, and 13 bases lay between the germline ends. Here the CDR3 DNA reads TGTGCCAGCCACGATCCTATAACTAACTATGGCTACACCTTC. This gives the protein CASHDPITNYGYTF.

This chain joins TRBV12-3 or TRBV12-4 and TRBJ2-7; D call uncertain. CDR3 length equals 13 residues. With 7 bases removed from V and 2 bases from J, the gap between germline ends came to 12 bases. CDR3 loop: CASTSDIAYEQYF. Written as DNA, the CDR3 is TGTGCCAGCACCTCAGACATAGCCTACGAGCAGTACTTC.

CDR3 region: CASSLGPFYEQYF. In DNA, the CDR3 is TGTGCCAGCAGCTTAGGACCCTTCTACGAGCAGTACTTC. The V call is TRBV7-9, the J call TRBJ2-7; D is unclear. With 1 base removed from V and 3 bases from J, the gap between germline ends came to 7 bases. Germline values: CDR1 SEHNR, CDR2 FQNEAQ (reference sequence). The CDR3 has 13 amino acids.

This clonotype was detected only once. V usage is TRBV4-1 and J usage is TRBJ1-1; 7 bases fit TRBD1. The CDR3 covers 16 residues. Per the germline V gene, CDR1 is MGHRA and CDR2 is YSYEKL. V trimming: 4 bases; J trimming: 1 base; junction bases outside the gene matches: 9. The chain's CDR3 is CASSPPGDSTNTEAFF. The CDR3 DNA sequence: TGCGCCAGCAGCCCACCCGGGGACAGCACGAACACTGAAGCTTTCTTT.

Comment on this clonotype: One base away lies a much larger clone, so this may be a sequencing read error. The chain uses TRBV5-5 and TRBJ1-1; the D is unclear. Trimming took 5 bases from V and 1 from J, leaving 6 bases between them. The germline V gene encodes CDR1 SGHKS and CDR2 YYEKEE (reference sequence). This CDR3 is 12 amino acids long. The CDR3 sequence: CASRWGNTEAFF. CDR3 nucleotide sequence: TGTGCCAGCAGGTGGGGGAACACTGAAGCTTTCTTT. Looking up the rest from reference TRBV5-5 and TRBJ1-1 gives the full variable domain: DAGVTQSPTHLIKTRGQQVTLRCSPISGHKSVSWYQQVLGQGPQFIFQYYEKEERGRGNFPDRFSARQFPNYSSELNVNALLLGDSALYLCASRWGNTEAFFGQGTRLTVV.

The chain employs TRBV27 and TRBJ1-5; D remains ambiguous. The length of the CDR3 is 15 residues. The ends were cut back, 2 bases at V and 0 bases at J, with 8 bases in the middle. Germline loops: CDR1 MNHEY, CDR2 SMNVEV (reference sequence). CDR3 in DNA: TGTGCCAGCAGTTTAAATCACAATAGCAATCAGCCCCAGCATTTT. Translated, it gives CASSLNHNSNQPQHF.

This clonotype was observed a single time. The chain has TRBV15 and TRBJ2-7; 8 nucleotides line up with TRBD1. CDR1 is LNHNV and CDR2 is YYDKDF in the germline V gene (reference sequence). The junction had 9 bases not matched to a gene; V was cut back by 0 bases and J by 5 bases. The CDR3 contains 16 residues. The CDR3 region is CATSRDLGTGPHEQYF. CDR3 nucleotides: TGTGCCACCAGCAGAGATCTAGGGACAGGACCCCACGAGCAGTACTTC.

The J gene is TRBJ2-1, the V gene TRBV20-1; the D is unclear. CDR1 DFQATT and CDR2 SNEGSKA come from the germline V gene (reference sequence). Trimming left V 2 bases short and J 3 bases short, with 8 bases between. The CDR3 loop spans 13 amino acids. CDR3 in DNA: TGCAGTGCTAGACAGGTGAACTACAATGAGCAGTTCTTC. Protein sequence: CSARQVNYNEQFF.

V is TRBV20-1 and J is TRBJ2-1; no reliable D call. This CDR3 is built from 14 residues. Trimming took 1 base from V and 0 from J, leaving 7 bases between them. Germline values: CDR1 DFQATT, CDR2 SNEGSKA (reference sequence). Here the CDR3 DNA reads TGCAGTGCTAGAGCCCTAGGCTCCTACAATGAGCAGTTCTTC. Its translation is CSARALGSYNEQFF.

The V gene is TRBV27, the J gene TRBJ2-4, with 10 bases matching TRBD1. Losses at the gene ends were 6 bases for V and 7 bases for J; bases not matched to a gene: 3. The CDR3 sequence is 13 residues long. Germline V gene sequence: CDR1 MNHEY, CDR2 SMNVEV (reference sequence). The chain's CDR3 is CASRTGGVNIQYF. The CDR3 nucleotides read TGTGCCAGCAGGACAGGGGGCGTGAACATTCAGTACTTC.

V and J are TRBV27 and TRBJ2-7; a weak D match, TRBD1 (6 bases). The germline gives CDR1 MNHEY, CDR2 SMNVEV (reference sequence). The CDR3 totals 13 residues. Trimming left V 2 bases short and J 5 bases short, with 10 bases between. The CDR3 sequence: CASSLAGDDEQYF. The CDR3 DNA reads as TGTGCCAGCAGTTTAGCAGGGGACGACGAGCAGTACTTC.

This clonotype came up once. V is TRBV7-2 and J is TRBJ2-7; possibly TRBD2 for D (7 bases). Germline V gene lookup returns CDR1 SGHTA and CDR2 FQGNSA. Trimming left V 4 bases short and J 2 bases short, with 12 bases between. The CDR3 extends over 14 amino acids. CDR3 amino acids: CASSSPRGPYEQYF. The CDR3 DNA reads TGTGCCAGCAGCTCCCCGCGGGGGCCCTACGAGCAGTACTTC.

The J gene is TRBJ2-7, the V gene TRBV13; TRBD2 might be the D (5 bases). The CDR3 extends over 15 amino acids. Germline CDR1 PRHDT, CDR2 FYEKMQ (reference sequence). Deletions cut 7 bases from V and 1 base from J, with 17 bases between. The CDR3 nucleotides are TGTGCCAGCACCCGACGCGGGCCCTCTTCCTACGAGCAGTACTTC. This gives the protein CASTRRGPSSYEQYF.

V and J are TRBV13 and TRBJ2-5; tentatively, D is TRBD1 or TRBD2 (5 bases each). This CDR3 has 16 amino acids. Germline loops: CDR1 PRHDT, CDR2 FYEKMQ (reference sequence). The germline V and J ends were trimmed by 3 bases and 4 bases, with 18 bases remaining between them. The DNA for the CDR3 is TGTGCCAGCAGCTTCAACCCGGGACCCCGGGGAGAGACCCAGTACTTC. It encodes CASSFNPGPRGETQYF.